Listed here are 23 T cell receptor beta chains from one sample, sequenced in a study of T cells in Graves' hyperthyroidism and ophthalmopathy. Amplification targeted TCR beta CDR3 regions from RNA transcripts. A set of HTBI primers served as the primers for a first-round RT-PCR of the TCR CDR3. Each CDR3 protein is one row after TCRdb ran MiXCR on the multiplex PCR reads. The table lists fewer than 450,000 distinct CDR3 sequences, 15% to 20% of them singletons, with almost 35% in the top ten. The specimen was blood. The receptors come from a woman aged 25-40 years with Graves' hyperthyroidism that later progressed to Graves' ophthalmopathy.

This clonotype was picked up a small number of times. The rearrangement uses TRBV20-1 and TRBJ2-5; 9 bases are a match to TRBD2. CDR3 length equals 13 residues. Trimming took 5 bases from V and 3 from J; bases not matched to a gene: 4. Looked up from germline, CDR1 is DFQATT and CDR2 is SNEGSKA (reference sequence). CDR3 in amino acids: CSAQGGREETQYF. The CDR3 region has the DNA TGCAGTGCTCAGGGCGGGAGGGAAGAGACCCAGTACTTC.

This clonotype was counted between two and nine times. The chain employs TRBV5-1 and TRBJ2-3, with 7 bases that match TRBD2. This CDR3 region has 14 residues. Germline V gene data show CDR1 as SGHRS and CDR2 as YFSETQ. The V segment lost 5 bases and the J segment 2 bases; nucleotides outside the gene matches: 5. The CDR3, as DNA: TGCGCCAGCAGTCAGCGGGATAACACAGATACGCAGTATTTT. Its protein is CASSQRDNTDTQYF. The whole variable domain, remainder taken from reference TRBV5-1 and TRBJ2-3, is KAGVTQTPRYLIKTRGQQVTLSCSPISGHRSVSWYQQTPGQGLQFLFEYFSETQRNKGNFPGRFSGRQFSNSRSEMNVSTLELGDSALYLCASSQRDNTDTQYFGPGTRLTVL.

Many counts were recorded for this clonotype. CDR3 coding DNA: TGTGCCAGCTCACCGCCCGGGACTAGTCTCTATGAGCAGTTCTTC. Its translation is CASSPPGTSLYEQFF. The chain links TRBV18 to TRBJ2-1; 8 bases fit TRBD2. Germline lookup yields CDR1 KGHSH and CDR2 LQKENI. This CDR3 has 15 amino acids. V lost 3 bases and J lost 8; bases outside the gene matches: 9.

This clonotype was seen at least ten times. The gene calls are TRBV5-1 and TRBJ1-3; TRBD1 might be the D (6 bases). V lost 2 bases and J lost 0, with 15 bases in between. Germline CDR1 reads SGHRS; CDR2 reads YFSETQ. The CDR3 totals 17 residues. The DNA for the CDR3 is TGCGCCAGCAGCTTAACCGGGACAATTTTCTCTGGAAACACCATATATTTT. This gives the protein CASSLTGTIFSGNTIYF.

CDR3: CSARDKGQPQHF. CDR3 coding DNA: TGCAGTGCTAGAGATAAGGGCCAGCCCCAGCATTTT. The chain carries TRBV20-1 and TRBJ1-5; D is undetermined. Germline V gene lookup returns CDR1 DFQATT and CDR2 SNEGSKA (reference sequence). This CDR3 contains 12 residues. V gave up 0 bases and J gave up 7 bases, with 7 bases separating them.

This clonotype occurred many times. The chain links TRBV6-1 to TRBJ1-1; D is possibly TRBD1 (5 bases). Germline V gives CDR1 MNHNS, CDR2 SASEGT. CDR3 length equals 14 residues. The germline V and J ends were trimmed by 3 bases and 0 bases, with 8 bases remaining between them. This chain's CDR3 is CASSEVGVNTEAFF. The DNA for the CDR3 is TGTGCCAGCAGTGAGGTAGGGGTGAACACTGAAGCTTTCTTT.

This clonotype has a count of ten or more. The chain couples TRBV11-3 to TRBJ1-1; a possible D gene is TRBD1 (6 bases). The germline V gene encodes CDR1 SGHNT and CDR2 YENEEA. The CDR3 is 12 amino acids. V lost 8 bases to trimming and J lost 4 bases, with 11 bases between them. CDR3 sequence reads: CASGTGSTEAFF. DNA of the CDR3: TGTGCCAGCGGTACAGGGTCCACTGAAGCTTTCTTT. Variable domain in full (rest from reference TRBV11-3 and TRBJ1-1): EAGVVQSPRYKIIEKKQPVAFWCNPISGHNTLYWYLQNLGQGPELLIRYENEEAVDDSQLPKDRFSAERLKGVDSTLKIQPAELGDSAVYLCASGTGSTEAFFGQGTRLTVV.

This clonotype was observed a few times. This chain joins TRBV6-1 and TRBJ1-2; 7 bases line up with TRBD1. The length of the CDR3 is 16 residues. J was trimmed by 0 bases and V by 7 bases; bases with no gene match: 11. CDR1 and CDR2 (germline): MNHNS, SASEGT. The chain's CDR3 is CASTNRGQTSNYGYTF. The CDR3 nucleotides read TGTGCCAGCACAAACAGGGGCCAAACATCTAACTATGGCTACACCTTC.

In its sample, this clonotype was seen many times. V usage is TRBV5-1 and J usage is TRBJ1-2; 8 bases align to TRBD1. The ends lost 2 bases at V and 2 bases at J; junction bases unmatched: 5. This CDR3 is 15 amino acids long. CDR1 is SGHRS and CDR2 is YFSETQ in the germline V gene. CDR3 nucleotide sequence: TGCGCCAGCAGCTTCTCTCAGGGGGCGAACTATGGCTACACCTTC. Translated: CASSFSQGANYGYTF. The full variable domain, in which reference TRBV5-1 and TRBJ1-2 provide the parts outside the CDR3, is KAGVTQTPRYLIKTRGQQVTLSCSPISGHRSVSWYQQTPGQGLQFLFEYFSETQRNKGNFPGRFSGRQFSNSRSEMNVSTLELGDSALYLCASSFSQGANYGYTFGSGTRLTVV.

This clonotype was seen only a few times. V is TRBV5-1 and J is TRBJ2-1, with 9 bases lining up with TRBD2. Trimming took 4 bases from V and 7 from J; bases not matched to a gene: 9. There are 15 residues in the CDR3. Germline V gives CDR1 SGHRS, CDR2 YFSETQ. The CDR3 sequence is CASSRGREGGNEQFF. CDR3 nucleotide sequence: TGCGCCAGCAGCAGAGGGCGGGAGGGAGGAAATGAGCAGTTCTTC.

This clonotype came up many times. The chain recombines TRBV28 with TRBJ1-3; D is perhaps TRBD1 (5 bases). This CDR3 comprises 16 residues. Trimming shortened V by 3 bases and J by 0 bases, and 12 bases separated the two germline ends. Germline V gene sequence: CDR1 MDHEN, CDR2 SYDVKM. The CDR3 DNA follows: TGTGCCAGCAGTTTGGTTTTGGGGGGCTCTGGAAACACCATATATTTT. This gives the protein CASSLVLGGSGNTIYF.

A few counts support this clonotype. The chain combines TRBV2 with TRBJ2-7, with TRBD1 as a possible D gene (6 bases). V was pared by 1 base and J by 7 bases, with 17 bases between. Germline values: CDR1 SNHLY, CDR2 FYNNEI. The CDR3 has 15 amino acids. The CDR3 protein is CASSEEEAGVGEQYF. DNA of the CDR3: TGTGCCAGCAGTGAAGAGGAGGCAGGGGTTGGGGAGCAGTACTTC.

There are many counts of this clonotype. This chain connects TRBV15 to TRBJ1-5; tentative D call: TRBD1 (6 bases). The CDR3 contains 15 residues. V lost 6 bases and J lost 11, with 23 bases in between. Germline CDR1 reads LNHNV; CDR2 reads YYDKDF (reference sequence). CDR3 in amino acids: CATSNSGHVLGAQHF. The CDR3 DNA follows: TGTGCCACCAGTAACTCGGGACACGTCCTTGGGGCCCAGCATTTT. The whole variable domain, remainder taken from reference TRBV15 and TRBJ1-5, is DAMVIQNPRYQVTQFGKPVTLSCSQTLNHNVMYWYQQKSSQAPKLLFHYYDKDFNNEADTPDNFQSRRPNTSFCFLDIRSPGLGDTAMYLCATSNSGHVLGAQHFGDGTRLSIL.

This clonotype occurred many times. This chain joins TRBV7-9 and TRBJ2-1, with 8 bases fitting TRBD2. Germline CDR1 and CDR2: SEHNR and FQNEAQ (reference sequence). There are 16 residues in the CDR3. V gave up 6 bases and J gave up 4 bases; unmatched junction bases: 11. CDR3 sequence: CASSSQVSGVYNEQFF. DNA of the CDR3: TGTGCCAGCAGTTCCCAGGTTAGCGGGGTTTACAATGAGCAGTTCTTC.

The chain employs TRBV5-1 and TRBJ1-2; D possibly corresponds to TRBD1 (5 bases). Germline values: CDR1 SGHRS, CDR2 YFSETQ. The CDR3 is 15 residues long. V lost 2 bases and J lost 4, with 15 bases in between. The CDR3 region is CASSLGTGVGYGYTF. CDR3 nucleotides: TGCGCCAGCAGCTTAGGGACTGGCGTTGGCTATGGCTACACCTTC.

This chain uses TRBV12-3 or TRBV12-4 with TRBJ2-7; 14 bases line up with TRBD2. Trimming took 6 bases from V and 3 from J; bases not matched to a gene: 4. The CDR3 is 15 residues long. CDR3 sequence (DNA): TGTGCCAGCAGATCTGGACTAGCGGGGGGCTACGAGCAGTACGTC. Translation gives CASRSGLAGGYEQYV.

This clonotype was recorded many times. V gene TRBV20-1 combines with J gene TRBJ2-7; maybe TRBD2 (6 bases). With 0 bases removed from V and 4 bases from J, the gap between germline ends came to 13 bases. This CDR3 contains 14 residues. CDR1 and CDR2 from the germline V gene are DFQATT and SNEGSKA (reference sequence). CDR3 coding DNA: TGCAGTGCTAGAGATAAGGGACGGGGGTACGAGCAGTACTTC. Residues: CSARDKGRGYEQYF.

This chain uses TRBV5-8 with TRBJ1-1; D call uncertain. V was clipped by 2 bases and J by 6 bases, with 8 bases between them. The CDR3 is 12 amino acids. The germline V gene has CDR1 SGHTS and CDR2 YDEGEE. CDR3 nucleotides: TGTGCCAGCAGCTTAACATGGGCTGAAGCTTTCTTT. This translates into CASSLTWAEAFF.

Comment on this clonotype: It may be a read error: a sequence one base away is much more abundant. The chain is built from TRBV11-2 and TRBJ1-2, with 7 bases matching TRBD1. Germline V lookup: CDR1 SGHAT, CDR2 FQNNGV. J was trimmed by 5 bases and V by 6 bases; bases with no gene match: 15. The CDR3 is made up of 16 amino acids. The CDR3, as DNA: TGTGCCAGCAGGTTACTGACCCGGGGGACAGAATATGGCTACACCTTC. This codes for CASRLLTRGTEYGYTF.

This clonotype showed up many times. The CDR3 DNA reads TGTGCCAGCAGCCAAGCAGGGTGGGGAGCTTTCTTT. Encoded protein: CASSQAGWGAFF. The chain couples TRBV3-1 to TRBJ1-1; D perhaps matches TRBD1 (5 bases). The V end was cut by 1 base, the J end by 10 bases, with 10 bases between. Looked up from germline, CDR1 is LGHDT and CDR2 is YNNKEL (reference sequence). This CDR3 comprises 12 residues.

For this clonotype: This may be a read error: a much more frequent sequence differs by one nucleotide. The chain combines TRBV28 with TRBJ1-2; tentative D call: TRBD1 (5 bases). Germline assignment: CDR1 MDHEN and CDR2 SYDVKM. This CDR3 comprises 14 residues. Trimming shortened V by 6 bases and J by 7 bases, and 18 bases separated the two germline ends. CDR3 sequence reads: CASSPGPVGSGYTF. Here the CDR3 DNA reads TGTGCCAGCAGCCCAGGGCCGGTGGGGTCTGGCTACACCTTC.

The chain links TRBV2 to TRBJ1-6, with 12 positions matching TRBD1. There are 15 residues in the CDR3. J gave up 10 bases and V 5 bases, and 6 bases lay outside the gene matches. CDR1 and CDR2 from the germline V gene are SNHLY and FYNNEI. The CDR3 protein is CASSWDRGQGSPLHF. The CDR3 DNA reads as TGTGCCAGCAGTTGGGACAGGGGGCAAGGATCACCCCTCCACTTT. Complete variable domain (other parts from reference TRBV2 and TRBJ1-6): EPEVTQTPSHQVTQMGQEVILRCVPISNHLYFYWYRQILGQKVEFLVSFYNNEISEKSEIFDDQFSVERPDGSNFTLKIRSTKLEDSAMYFCASSWDRGQGSPLHFGNGTRLTVT.

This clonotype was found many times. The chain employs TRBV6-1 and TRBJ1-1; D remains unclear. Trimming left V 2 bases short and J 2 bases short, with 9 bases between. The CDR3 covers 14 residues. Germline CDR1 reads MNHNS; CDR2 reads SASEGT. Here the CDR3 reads CASSEREFNTEAFF. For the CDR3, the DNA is TGTGCCAGCAGTGAACGGGAATTTAACACTGAAGCTTTCTTT.